The rows below give T cell receptor beta chains drawn from one sample of a study of cytotoxic CD8 clonotypes in ibrutinib-treated CLL. Using immunoSEQ multiplex PCR, the repertoire was profiled, and TCRdb retains in-frame clones only, with some absent. This table has roughly 330,000 clones, roughly two thirds appearing once. The starting material was PBMCs, obtained after 36 months of ibrutinib treatment. These receptors were obtained from a human donor with chronic lymphocytic leukemia. CDR3s include the opening cysteine and the closing phenylalanine or tryptophan. A D gene is named only where the DNA matches it firmly. Where a row states a size, it is once, few, many or the class of an expanded clone; other rows omit it.

.	.	TRBJ2-1	TRBV5-4	TGTGCCAGCAGCTTGTTTTTCACGGGTGAGCAGTTCTTC	CASSLFFTGEQFF
.	TRBD1	TRBJ2-1	TRBV6-6	TGTGCCAGCAGGAGAGGACAGGGCCTGGGCAATGAGCAGTTCTTC	CASRRGQGLGNEQFF
few	.	TRBJ2-7	TRBV19	TGTGCCAGTACCGACGGACGGGCAGGGCCCTCCTACGAGCAGTACTTC	CASTDGRAGPSYEQYF
.	TRBD2	TRBJ2-5	TRBV10-3	TGTGCCATCAGTGCCGGGAGGGCTTGGGAGACCCAGTACTTC	CAISAGRAWETQYF
few	.	TRBJ2-1	TRBV4-1	TGCGCCAGCAGCCAACCAAGGTTGGATGAGCAGTTCTTC	CASSQPRLDEQFF
.	TRBD1	TRBJ2-1	TRBV2	TGTGCCAGTGGGACAGTGCCCTACAATGAGCAGTTCTTC	CASGTVPYNEQFF
.	.	TRBJ1-2	TRBV7-9	TGTGCCAGCAGCTTAGCGCAAACAGCGTTGGGCTACACCTTC	CASSLAQTALGYTF
.	.	TRBJ1-3	TRBV7-9	TGTGCCAGCAGCTTAGGATGGGGGTTTAACACCATATATTTT	CASSLGWGFNTIYF
few	.	TRBJ2-2	TRBV5-1	TGCGCCAGCAGCTTGACAGGGAAAGAAACCGGGGAGCTGTTTTTT	CASSLTGKETGELFF
.	.	TRBJ2-7	TRBV23-1	TGCGCCAGCAGTCACCCCCGGGAGCAGTACTTC	CASSHPREQYF
.	TRBD1	TRBJ2-7	TRBV5-4	TGTGCCAGCAGCTCGGACAGGATCTACGAGCAGTACTTC	CASSSDRIYEQYF
few	TRBD2	TRBJ2-1	TRBV9	TGTGCCAGCAGCGTTACTAGCGGGAGCACCAATGAGCAGTTCTTC	CASSVTSGSTNEQFF
.	.	TRBJ2-3	TRBV2	TGTGCCAGCACCCCCAGGGCTACAGATACGCAGTATTTT	CASTPRATDTQYF
.	.	TRBJ2-5	TRBV6-1	TGTGCCAGCAGTTCGGCAGGGGATACGGCCCAGTACTTC	CASSSAGDTAQYF
few	.	TRBJ2-1	TRBV9	TGTGCCAGCAGCGTGGCAGACTCCTACAATGAGCAGTTCTTC	CASSVADSYNEQFF
.	.	TRBJ2-5	TRBV5-6	TGTGCCAGCAGCCCGAGGACGGTTCAAGAGACCCAGTACTTC	CASSPRTVQETQYF
.	.	TRBJ2-2	TRBV6-5	TGTGCCATCGGGAATGGGGCAGGGGACCCCGGGGAGCTGTTTTTT	CAIGNGAGDPGELFF
.	TRBD2	TRBJ2-3	TRBV9	TGTGCCAGCAGCCTCCCTAGCGGGAGCACAGATACGCAGTATTTT	CASSLPSGSTDTQYF
once	TRBD1	TRBJ2-7	TRBV7-9	TGTGCCAGCAGCTTAGACCGGACAGGGGTCGTCTACGAGCAGTACTTC	CASSLDRTGVVYEQYF
once	.	TRBJ2-3	TRBV9	TGTGCCAGCGGATCAGGGAGCACAGATACGCAGTATTTT	CASGSGSTDTQYF
once	.	TRBJ2-7	TRBV9	TGTGCCAGCAGCGTAGGCCCCCAAGTCTACGAGCAGTACTTC	CASSVGPQVYEQYF
.	.	TRBJ2-3	TRBV9	TGTGCCAGCAGCGTAGTTCCGACCCGCACAGATACGCAGTATTTT	CASSVVPTRTDTQYF
.	TRBD1	TRBJ2-6	TRBV4-1	TGCGCCAGCAGCCAGCCGGGACAGTCGCCTTCTGGGGCCAACGTCCTGACTTTC	CASSQPGQSPSGANVLTF
.	.	TRBJ1-4	TRBV7-9	TGTGCCAGCAGCCCCAACCTAAAACAGGGATTTGCAACTAATGAAAAACTGTTTTTT	CASSPNLKQGFATNEKLFF
.	TRBD1	TRBJ1-2	TRBV29-1	TGCAGCGTTGAGGGGGGGACAGGGAAGGTAGATGGCTACACCTTC	CSVEGGTGKVDGYTF
.	.	TRBJ2-2	TRBV5-6	TGTGCCAGCAGCTTGATCACTGTGAGCCCCGGGGAGCTGTTTTTT	CASSLITVSPGELFF
.	TRBD1	TRBJ1-2	TRBV29-1	TGCAGCGTTTGGACAGGGGCTACTAACTATGGCTACACCTTC	CSVWTGATNYGYTF
.	TRBD2	TRBJ2-7	TRBV7-6	TGTGCCAGCAGTAAACTTCCTAGCGGGAGCTCCTACGAGCAGTACTTC	CASSKLPSGSSYEQYF
few	.	TRBJ2-5	TRBV28	TGTGCCAGCAGTTTACCCCGGGGGCAAGAGACCCAGTACTTC	CASSLPRGQETQYF
few	.	TRBJ1-1	TRBV2	TGTGCCAGCAGGCCGACGCGAGGGGGGAACACTGAAGCTTTCTTT	CASRPTRGGNTEAFF
few	TRBD1	TRBJ2-5	TRBV7-6	TGTGCCAGCAGCCATTGGACAGGGCTCGAGAAGACCCAGTACTTC	CASSHWTGLEKTQYF
.	TRBD1	TRBJ2-2	TRBV29-1	TGCAGCGTCAATCTACAGGGGGCGACGGCCGGGGAGCTGTTTTTT	CSVNLQGATAGELFF
.	TRBD2	TRBJ2-5	TRBV9	TGTGCCAGCAGCGTAGGCCCTAGCGGCCAAGAGACCCAGTACTTC	CASSVGPSGQETQYF
once	TRBD1	TRBJ1-2	TRBV5-6	TGTGCCAGCAGCTCATACACGGGACAGGTTTGGTCTAACTATGGCTACACCTTC	CASSSYTGQVWSNYGYTF
.	TRBD1	TRBJ1-3	TRBV7-8	TGTGCCAGCAGCTTAGCTACAGGGGGTTGGAGTGGAAACACCATATATTTT	CASSLATGGWSGNTIYF
few	TRBD1	TRBJ1-4	TRBV6-5	TGTGCCAGCAGTTACCTCCGGGACAGATCTAATGAAAAACTGTTTTTT	CASSYLRDRSNEKLFF
.	.	TRBJ2-1	TRBV5-1	TGCGCCAGCAGCTTGACAACTGCGTTAGGTGAGCAGTTCTTC	CASSLTTALGEQFF
.	TRBD2	TRBJ2-1	TRBV9	TGTGCCAGCAGCAACTCGGGGGGGCCGCAATACAATGAGCAGTTCTTC	CASSNSGGPQYNEQFF
few	.	TRBJ2-3	TRBV2	TGTGCCAGCAGTGATTGGGGGGCGCCCCCAGATACGCAGTATTTT	CASSDWGAPPDTQYF
.	.	TRBJ2-2	TRBV19	TGTGCCACCACCGGGACACGAGGGGCCGGGGAGCTGTTTTTT	CATTGTRGAGELFF
.	.	TRBJ2-3	TRBV7-9	TGTGCCAGCAGCTCCTGGCCCCTACGAGAGTCTAGCACAGATACGCAGTATTTT	CASSSWPLRESSTDTQYF
.	.	TRBJ2-3	TRBV6-5	TGTGCCAGCAGGGGGAGCACAGATACGCAGTATTTT	CASRGSTDTQYF
few	.	TRBJ1-1	TRBV5-6	TGTGCCAGCAGCTGGGGGGTCACTGAAGCTTTCTTT	CASSWGVTEAFF
once	.	TRBJ2-2	TRBV2	TGTGCCAGCAGTGTGTCCCGTAACTGGAACACCGGGGAGCTGTTTTTT	CASSVSRNWNTGELFF